Listed here are 14 T cell receptor beta chains from one sample, sequenced in a study of T cell responses to AZD1222 COVID-19 vaccine. Clones were sequenced by immunoSEQ multiplex PCR, and TCRdb holds only the in-frame ones, with some missing. This sample has roughly 150,000 clones, with over 75% found just once. The sequencing here drew on peripheral blood, taken on day 0 of AZD1222 vaccination. The receptor set was obtained from an adult in good health.

The chain recombines TRBV27 with TRBJ2-7, with 11 positions matching TRBD2. This CDR3 has 15 amino acids. The V and J ends lost 5 bases and 4 bases, in that order; junction bases with no gene match: 7. Germline V gene data show CDR1 as MNHEY and CDR2 as SMNVEV (reference sequence). This CDR3 reads CASSELAGGFYEQYF. CDR3 coding DNA: TGTGCCAGCAGTGAGCTAGCGGGAGGTTTTTACGAGCAGTACTTC.

V and J are TRBV6-5 and TRBJ2-7, with TRBD2 matching over 9 bases. The trim removed 3 bases at V and 3 bases at J, leaving 3 bases unmatched. Germline V gives CDR1 MNHEY, CDR2 SVGAGI. The CDR3 covers 14 residues. CDR3 nucleotide sequence: TGTGCCAGCAGTTATAGCGGGAGCTACTACGAGCAGTACTTC. It translates to CASSYSGSYYEQYF.

This sequence joins TRBV6-6 and TRBJ1-3; a possible D gene is TRBD1 (5 bases). Germline V lookup: CDR1 MNHNY, CDR2 SVGAGI (reference sequence). With 6 bases removed from V and 7 bases from J, the gap between germline ends came to 10 bases. The CDR3 has 12 residues. The CDR3 sequence is CASSPRGNTIYF. The CDR3, as DNA: TGTGCCAGCAGCCCTCGGGGCAACACCATATATTTT.

The chain couples TRBV10-3 to TRBJ2-2; tentatively, D is TRBD1 or TRBD2 (5 bases each). Looked up from germline, CDR1 is ENHRY and CDR2 is SYGVKD. Between the trimmed V and J ends, which lost 5 bases and 6 bases, there was a span of 16 bases. The CDR3 has 15 amino acids. CDR3 protein: CAISLQEEKPGELFF. In DNA, the CDR3 is TGTGCCATCAGTCTACAGGAGGAGAAGCCCGGGGAGCTGTTTTTT.

This chain connects TRBV27 to TRBJ1-1; a weak D match, TRBD1 (5 bases). The germline gives CDR1 MNHEY, CDR2 SMNVEV (reference sequence). The length of the CDR3 is 14 residues. With 5 bases removed from V and 7 bases from J, the gap between germline ends came to 17 bases. CDR3 loop: CASSGSRVLLEAFF. CDR3 sequence (DNA): TGTGCCAGCAGTGGAAGCAGGGTGCTGCTTGAAGCTTTCTTT.

This sequence joins TRBV15 and TRBJ2-7; TRBD2 agrees at 9 bases. CDR1 and CDR2 from the germline V gene are LNHNV and YYDKDF (reference sequence). Trimming took 1 base from V and 2 from J; bases not matched to a gene: 15. This CDR3 spans 19 amino acids. The CDR3 DNA sequence: TGTGCCACCAGCAGAGGAGGCATAGCGGGAGCATACCTAACCTACGAGCAGTACTTC. This gives the protein CATSRGGIAGAYLTYEQYF.

The chain employs TRBV9 and TRBJ2-6; D is unclear. V lost 0 bases and J 3 bases, leaving 1 base between the germline ends. The CDR3 covers 13 residues. Germline CDR1 SGDLS, CDR2 YYNGEE. The CDR3 sequence is CASSVGGANVLTF. CDR3 bases: TGTGCCAGCAGCGTAGGTGGGGCCAACGTCCTGACTTTC.

The rearrangement links TRBV5-1 to TRBJ1-2; D possibly corresponds to TRBD1 (5 bases). Germline V gene sequence: CDR1 SGHRS, CDR2 YFSETQ. The CDR3 consists of 12 residues. V shed 4 bases and J shed 3 bases, with 7 bases lying between them. Here the CDR3 DNA reads TGCGCCAGCAGCGGGGGGGACTATGGCTACACCTTC. As protein: CASSGGDYGYTF.

The V and J genes are TRBV19 and TRBJ1-5; the match to TRBD1 covers 7 bases. The CDR3 length is 14 residues. Losses at the gene ends were 5 bases for V and 7 bases for J; bases not matched to a gene: 8. From germline, CDR1 is LNHDA and CDR2 SQIVND (reference sequence). CDR3 residues: CASSVDREYQPQHF. CDR3 coding DNA: TGTGCCAGTAGTGTCGACAGGGAGTACCAGCCCCAGCATTTT.

The chain combines TRBV5-1 with TRBJ2-7; 7 positions match TRBD2. J gave up 3 bases and V 1 base, and 4 bases lay outside the gene matches. This CDR3 has 14 amino acids. The germline V gene has CDR1 SGHRS and CDR2 YFSETQ. The CDR3 DNA reads as TGCGCCAGCAGCTTGTCTTCGGGGGGCTACGAGCAGTACTTC. Amino acid sequence: CASSLSSGGYEQYF.

The rearrangement joins TRBV7-9 to TRBJ1-1, with D maybe TRBD1 (5 bases). The ends were cut back, 2 bases at V and 4 bases at J, with 14 bases in the middle. This CDR3 contains 15 residues. Germline V gives CDR1 SEHNR, CDR2 FQNEAQ (reference sequence). DNA of the CDR3: TGTGCCAGCAGCTTACTTCTTACGGGGCCCACTGAAGCTTTCTTT. Amino acid sequence: CASSLLLTGPTEAFF.

In DNA form, the CDR3 reads TGCGCCAGCAGCTTTTTGGGGGGCCGAGAAAAACTGTTTTTT. Translating gives CASSFLGGREKLFF. The genes are TRBV5-1 and TRBJ1-4; possibly TRBD1 for D (6 bases). Germline V lookup: CDR1 SGHRS, CDR2 YFSETQ. The CDR3 extends over 14 amino acids. V dropped 2 bases and J dropped 8 bases, with 13 bases sitting between them.

As to this clone: In the same sample, other DNA sequences code for this CDR3. The chain joins TRBV6-5 to TRBJ1-3; D is undetermined. Germline CDR1 MNHEY, CDR2 SVGAGI. V was cut by 9 bases and J by 0 bases, with 9 bases left in between. This CDR3 has 13 residues. The CDR3 sequence is CASSGSSGNTIYF. CDR3 bases: TGTGCCAGTTCGGGCAGCTCTGGAAACACCATATATTTT.

The rearrangement joins TRBV7-6 to TRBJ2-2; D remains ambiguous. CDR3 length: 15 residues. V was pared by 2 bases and J by 7 bases, with 14 bases between. CDR1 is SGHVS and CDR2 is FNYEAQ in the germline V gene. The CDR3 coding sequence is TGTGCCAGCAGCTTATTGGACGGAGCTGGCGGGGAGCTGTTTTTT. It specifies CASSLLDGAGGELFF.